The 18 T cell receptor beta chains given below trace back to one sample, sequenced in a study of blood T cell repertoires in COVID-19. The protocol was immunoSEQ multiplex PCR, while the TCRdb copy is restricted to in-frame clones and leaves out a portion. The sample records approximately 270,000 clones, over 75% being singletons. The sample consisted of peripheral blood. These receptor sequences come from a woman in her 70s with acute or convalescent COVID-19.

The CDR3 nucleotides read TGTGCCAGCAGCCCACAACTAGCCGGCCACGAGCAGTACTTC. It specifies CASSPQLAGHEQYF. V gene TRBV7-2 combines with J gene TRBJ2-7, with a tentative D call TRBD2 (6 bases). Trimming shortened V by 5 bases and J by 5 bases, and 16 bases separated the two germline ends. Germline V gene sequence: CDR1 SGHTA, CDR2 FQGNSA. The CDR3 has 14 residues.

CDR3 coding DNA: TGTGCCAGCAGCAAATGGGATCTTAGCGGGGCAAGGGAGCAGTTCTTC. It specifies CASSKWDLSGAREQFF. V is TRBV21-1 and J is TRBJ2-1; TRBD2 was called by the table and not checked on the DNA. TRBV21-1 is a pseudogene. This CDR3 is built from 16 residues.

The CDR3 sequence is CASSLSPLGGSSYNSPLHF. For the CDR3, the DNA is TGTGCCAGCAGCTTAAGCCCCCTTGGTGGGAGCTCCTATAATTCACCCCTCCACTTT. This chain uses TRBV7-6 with TRBJ1-6; D uncertain. Deletions cut 2 bases from V and 0 bases from J, with 17 bases between. CDR1 and CDR2 from the germline V gene are SGHVS and FNYEAQ. The CDR3 totals 19 residues. The entire variable domain, with the rest obtained from reference TRBV7-6 and TRBJ1-6, is as follows: GAGVSQSPRYKVTKRGQDVALRCDPISGHVSLYWYRQALGQGPEFLTYFNYEAQQDKSGLPNDRFSAERPEGSISTLTIQRTEQRDSAMYRCASSLSPLGGSSYNSPLHFGNGTRLTVT.

V and J are TRBV9 and TRBJ2-7; tentatively, D is TRBD2 (5 bases). This CDR3 has 15 amino acids. Trimming took off 0 bases at V and 1 base at J, with 11 bases between the two ends. The germline V gene has CDR1 SGDLS and CDR2 YYNGEE. Here the CDR3 DNA reads TGTGCCAGCAGCGTAGGACCGGGCGGGTCCTACGAGCAGTACTTC. This gives the protein CASSVGPGGSYEQYF.

The rearrangement joins TRBV19 to TRBJ2-3; D is possibly TRBD2 (6 bases). Per germline, CDR1 LNHDA and CDR2 SQIVND (reference sequence). V lost 4 bases and J 6 bases, leaving 20 bases between the germline ends. This CDR3 spans 16 amino acids. The DNA of the CDR3 is TGTGCCAGTAGTACCCCCCGCGGGACCGCAGGGGATACGCAGTATTTT. This gives the protein CASSTPRGTAGDTQYF.

The chain carries TRBV29-1 and TRBJ1-1, with D perhaps TRBD1 (6 bases). Trimming removed 4 bases from V and 0 bases from J, with 9 bases in between. CDR1 SQVTM and CDR2 ANQGSEA come from the germline V gene. CDR3 length: 13 residues. This chain's CDR3 is CSVAGDMNTEAFF. The DNA for the CDR3 is TGCAGCGTTGCAGGGGACATGAACACTGAAGCTTTCTTT.

The V call is TRBV5-4, the J call TRBJ1-1, with D tentatively TRBD1 (6 bases). V lost 2 bases, J lost 4 bases, and 9 bases lay in between. CDR3 length: 13 amino acids. Germline V lookup: CDR1 SGHNT, CDR2 YYREEE (reference sequence). CDR3 residues: CASSFTGFTEAFF. For the CDR3, the DNA is TGTGCCAGCAGCTTCACAGGGTTCACTGAAGCTTTCTTT.

This clone has only one observation. The CDR3 loop reads CATRGTGAEAFF. Here the CDR3 DNA reads TGTGCCACCAGAGGGACAGGGGCTGAAGCTTTCTTT. J is TRBJ1-1 and V is TRBV24-1, with 10 bases lining up with TRBD1. J was trimmed by 6 bases and V by 7 bases; bases with no gene match: 1. Germline V lookup: CDR1 KGHDR, CDR2 SFDVKD. The CDR3 is 12 residues long.

The genes are TRBV27 and TRBJ1-1; D unresolved. V was shortened by 4 bases and J by 4 bases, with 10 bases between the two germline ends. This CDR3 spans 13 amino acids. Germline CDR1 MNHEY, CDR2 SMNVEV (reference sequence). The CDR3 DNA reads as TGTGCCAGCAGTTCCCGGCCGGGCACTGAAGCTTTCTTT. Translation: CASSSRPGTEAFF.

In this sample, this clone turned up once. V is TRBV9 and J is TRBJ1-1; 9 bases line up with TRBD1. The V segment lost 5 bases and the J segment 4 bases; nucleotides outside the gene matches: 6. CDR3 length: 14 amino acids. CDR1 and CDR2 from the germline V gene are SGDLS and YYNGEE. The CDR3: CASSGQGISTEAFF. The CDR3 bases are TGTGCCAGCAGTGGACAGGGGATCAGCACTGAAGCTTTCTTT. The full variable domain, rest sourced from reference TRBV9 and TRBJ1-1, is DSGVTQTPKHLITATGQRVTLRCSPRSGDLSVYWYQQSLDQGLQFLIQYYNGEERAKGNILERFSAQQFPDLHSELNLSSLELGDSALYFCASSGQGISTEAFFGQGTRLTVV.

V usage is TRBV19 and J usage is TRBJ2-3; TRBD2 is a possible D gene (5 bases). V was shortened by 4 bases and J by 2 bases, with 19 bases between the two germline ends. Germline V gene sequence: CDR1 LNHDA, CDR2 SQIVND (reference sequence). This CDR3 has 17 amino acids. The CDR3 protein is CASSRADGYINTDTQYF. In DNA form, the CDR3 reads TGTGCCAGTAGTAGAGCGGACGGATACATTAACACAGATACGCAGTATTTT.

The chain couples TRBV7-2 to TRBJ2-4, with D tentatively TRBD2 (7 bases). This CDR3 region has 17 residues. The V end lost 5 bases, the J end lost 2 bases, and 19 bases lay between the germline ends. CDR1 is SGHTA, CDR2 FQGNSA, per germline. The CDR3 is CASSGGKGGITKNIQYF. CDR3 nucleotides: TGTGCCAGCAGCGGAGGCAAGGGGGGGATAACCAAAAACATTCAGTACTTC. Based on the CDR3 plus reference TRBV7-2 and TRBJ2-4, the full variable domain is GAGVSQSPSNKVTEKGKDVELRCDPISGHTALYWYRQSLGQGLEFLIYFQGNSAPDKSGLPSDRFSAERTGGSVSTLTIQRTQQEDSAVYLCASSGGKGGITKNIQYFGAGTRLSVL.

The rearrangement joins TRBV3-1 (or the pseudogene TRBV3-2) to TRBJ2-7; 7 bases line up with TRBD1. The CDR3 has 14 amino acids. Trimming removed 2 bases from V and 2 bases from J; junction bases left unmatched: 3. CDR1 is LGHDT and CDR2 is YNNKEL in the germline V gene (reference sequence). In nucleotides, the CDR3 is TGTGCCAGCAGCCAAAACAGGGGACCCTACGAGCAGTACTTC. Translated: CASSQNRGPYEQYF.

This chain uses TRBV6-4 with TRBJ2-3; 9 bases map to TRBD2. The V gene's germline CDR1 is MRHNA and CDR2 SNTAGT. The trim removed 6 bases at V and 3 bases at J, leaving 7 bases unmatched. The CDR3 is made up of 15 amino acids. The CDR3 bases are TGTGCCAGCAGGCCTAGCGGGGCGATGACAGATACGCAGTATTTT. This codes for CASRPSGAMTDTQYF.

The J gene is TRBJ2-1, the V gene TRBV6-4, with 8 bases fitting TRBD2. This CDR3 has 13 residues. J was trimmed by 8 bases and V by 5 bases; bases with no gene match: 5. Germline assignment: CDR1 MRHNA and CDR2 SNTAGT. The CDR3 loop is CASSSGGVDEQFF. The DNA for the CDR3 is TGTGCCAGCAGTAGCGGGGGAGTCGATGAGCAGTTCTTC.

V usage is TRBV4-1 and J usage is TRBJ2-5, with 10 bases matching TRBD1. The CDR3 loop spans 16 amino acids. Germline V gives CDR1 MGHRA, CDR2 YSYEKL. Trimming cost V 3 bases and J 4 bases; bases outside gene matches: 8. This chain's CDR3 is CASSQDGTGVGETQYF. The CDR3 nucleotides read TGCGCCAGCAGCCAGGATGGGACAGGGGTGGGAGAGACCCAGTACTTC.

The chain recombines TRBV11-2 with TRBJ2-7, with 8 bases aligning to TRBD2. Germline V gene data show CDR1 as SGHAT and CDR2 as FQNNGV. The CDR3 is 17 amino acids. After removal of 1 base from V and 0 bases from J, the junction contained 8 bases not matched to a gene. The CDR3 nucleotides are TGTGCCAGCAGCTTAGCGAGCGGGGGCCTCAGCTCCTACGAGCAGTACTTC. This sequence encodes CASSLASGGLSSYEQYF.

The gene calls are TRBV4-1 and TRBJ1-2; 9 bases line up with TRBD1. In germline, CDR1 is MGHRA, CDR2 YSYEKL. The CDR3 has 15 amino acids. Trimming cost V 3 bases and J 5 bases; bases outside gene matches: 7. CDR3 region: CASSQAGTGRYGYTF. Here the CDR3 DNA reads TGCGCCAGCAGCCAGGCCGGGACAGGGAGGTATGGCTACACCTTC.